This T cell receptor beta chain is from a study of regulatory T cells in long-lasting Graves disease. Time point described: newly diagnosed GD, antithyroid drugs for less than 3 months. RNA from PBMCs was the source of the TCR library. The patient group derived from an endocrinology department in Xi'an, China. A word on this clonotype: Antigen specificity is unknown.

Study-wide findings and caveats: Rather than thyroid tissue, only peripheral blood underwent study.

According to the study, TCR beta libraries were built with iRepertoire HTBI primers and CDR3-region Arm-PCR. TCRdb ran MiXCR on the multiplex PCR reads and lists one entry per CDR3 protein. The table includes 350,000 to 500,000 distinct CDR3 sequences, around 15% detected once. J lost 3 bases, V lost 0 bases, and 9 bases had no gene match. This CDR3 has 18 amino acids. The germline V gene has CDR1 LNHNV and CDR2 YYDKDF (reference sequence). These data were likewise used in another study, on T cells in Graves' hyperthyroidism and ophthalmopathy. From that second work: Uncontrolled infection, other autoimmune disease, pregnancy or lactation excluded patients. Primed by the HTBI set, a first-round RT-PCR was run on the TCR CDR3.

The rearrangement joins TRBV15 to TRBJ2-1; 9 bases agree with TRBD2. This sequence originates from a woman under 40 with Graves disease. Sample: peripheral blood mononuclear cells (PBMCs), taken at new diagnosis, from a patient treated with antithyroid drugs. The CDR3 loop is CATSRDWSLAGDYNEQFF. DNA of the CDR3: TGTGCCACCAGCAGAGACTGGAGTTTAGCGGGAGACTACAATGAGCAGTTCTTC.